This T cell receptor beta chain derives from a study of T cell responses to AZD1222 COVID-19 vaccine. Study summary: Both about-4-week and about-12-week second-dose recipients were combined. General study findings and limits: Of the AZD1222 recipients, only six or seven were seropositive at baseline. Repertoire sampling occurred only after the peak T cell response.

V lost 4 bases and J lost 2, with 19 bases in between. Germline V gives CDR1 SGHNT, CDR2 YYREEE (reference sequence). There are 18 residues in the CDR3. Produced via immunoSEQ multiplex PCR; TCRdb's table is partial and in-frame only. The sample yields 120,000 to 150,000 clones, 80% to 90% seen once. For this clone: The antigen is unknown.

The source is an adult in good health. This material consisted of peripheral blood, taken on day 0 of AZD1222 vaccination. The chain recombines TRBV5-4 with TRBJ2-6; D is uncertain. CDR3 bases: TGTGCCAGCAGCCCGTGGGCAGGCGGCCAAGCTGGGGCCAACGTCCTGACTTTC. It codes for CASSPWAGGQAGANVLTF.